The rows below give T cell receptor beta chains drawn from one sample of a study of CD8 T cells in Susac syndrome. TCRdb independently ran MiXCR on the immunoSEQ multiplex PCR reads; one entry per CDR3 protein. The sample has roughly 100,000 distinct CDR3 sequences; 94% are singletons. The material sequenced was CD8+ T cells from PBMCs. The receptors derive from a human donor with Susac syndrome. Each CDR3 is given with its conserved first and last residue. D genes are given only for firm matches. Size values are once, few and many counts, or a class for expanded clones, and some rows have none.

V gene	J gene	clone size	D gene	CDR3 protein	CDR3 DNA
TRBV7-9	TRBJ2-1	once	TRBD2	CASTGAGGPGNEQFF	TGTGCCAGCACGGGAGCGGGGGGGCCGGGGAATGAGCAGTTCTTC
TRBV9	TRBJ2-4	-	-	CASTPTGAWGNIQYF	TGTGCCAGCACCCCAACGGGGGCCTGGGGAAACATTCAGTACTTC
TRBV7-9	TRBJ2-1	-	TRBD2	CASSPPTSESYNEQFF	TGTGCCAGCAGCCCGCCGACTAGCGAGTCCTACAATGAGCAGTTCTTC
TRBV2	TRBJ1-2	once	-	CASGSETRGYTF	TGTGCCAGCGGATCGGAGACGAGGGGCTACACCTTC
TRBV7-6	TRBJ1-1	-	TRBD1	CASSLALAGGNTEAFF	TGTGCCAGCAGCTTAGCTCTTGCAGGGGGCAACACTGAAGCTTTCTTT
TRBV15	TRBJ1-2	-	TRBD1	CATSPSLGQGRDGYTF	TGTGCCACCAGCCCCTCCCTCGGACAGGGGCGGGATGGCTACACCTTC
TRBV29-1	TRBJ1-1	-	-	CSAYGDYEPFF	TGCAGCGCCTACGGGGATTACGAACCTTTCTTT
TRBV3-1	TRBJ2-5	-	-	CASSLKRYQETQYF	TGTGCCAGCAGCCTGAAGAGGTACCAAGAGACCCAGTACTTC
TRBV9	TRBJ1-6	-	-	CASSVEGVGSPLHF	TGTGCCAGCAGCGTAGAGGGGGTCGGTTCACCCCTCCACTTT
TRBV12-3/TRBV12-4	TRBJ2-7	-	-	CASSFTGFGDEQYF	TGTGCCAGCAGTTTCACAGGGTTCGGCGACGAGCAGTACTTC
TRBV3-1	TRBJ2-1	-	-	CASSQEGYNEQFF	TGTGCCAGCAGCCAAGAAGGTTACAATGAGCAGTTCTTC
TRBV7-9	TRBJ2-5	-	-	CASSLSEGVQETQYF	TGTGCCAGCAGCTTATCGGAAGGGGTCCAAGAGACCCAGTACTTC
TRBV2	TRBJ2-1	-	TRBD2	CASSEGLAGYLDEQFF	TGTGCCAGCAGTGAAGGGCTAGCGGGGTATCTGGATGAGCAGTTCTTC
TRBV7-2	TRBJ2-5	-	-	CASSLAPRGRYQETQYF	TGTGCCAGCAGCTTAGCCCCCAGGGGCCGGTACCAAGAGACCCAGTACTTC
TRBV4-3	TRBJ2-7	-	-	CASSQDPAGREQYF	TGCGCCAGCAGCCAAGACCCCGCAGGTCGGGAGCAGTACTTC
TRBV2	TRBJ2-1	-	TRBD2	CASGLAGGNEQFF	TGTGCCAGCGGGCTAGCGGGGGGGAATGAGCAGTTCTTC
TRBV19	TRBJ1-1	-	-	CASSANRATEAFF	TGTGCCAGTAGTGCCAACAGGGCCACTGAAGCTTTCTTT
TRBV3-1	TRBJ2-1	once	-	CASSLRGHDNEQFF	TGTGCCAGCAGCCTACGAGGACACGACAATGAGCAGTTCTTC
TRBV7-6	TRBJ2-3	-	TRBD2	CASSLVTSGSTDTQYF	TGTGCCAGCAGCTTAGTTACTAGCGGTAGCACAGATACGCAGTATTTT
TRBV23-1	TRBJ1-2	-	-	CASSQAADSNYGYTF	TGCGCCAGCAGTCAGGCCGCGGACAGCAACTATGGCTACACCTTC
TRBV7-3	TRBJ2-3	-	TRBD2	CASSNAGGALDTQYF	TGTGCCAGCAGCAACGCGGGGGGGGCCTTAGATACGCAGTATTTT
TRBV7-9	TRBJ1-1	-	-	CATTAGMNTEAFF	TGTGCCACTACGGCAGGGATGAACACTGAAGCTTTCTTT
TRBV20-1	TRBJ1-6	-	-	CSARDGTTPGLYNSPLHF	TGCAGTGCTAGAGATGGGACAACCCCCGGTCTGTATAATTCACCCCTCCACTTT
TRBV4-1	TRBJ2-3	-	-	CASSSGGVAGTDTQYF	TGCGCCAGCAGCTCCGGAGGGGTAGCGGGCACAGATACGCAGTATTTT
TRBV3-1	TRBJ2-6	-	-	CASSQGRRGAGANVLTF	TGTGCCAGCAGCCAAGGGCGTCGGGGAGCTGGGGCCAACGTCCTGACTTTC
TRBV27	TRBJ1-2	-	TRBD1	CASSPQGTGVGYTF	TGTGCCAGCAGTCCCCAAGGGACAGGGGTCGGCTACACCTTC
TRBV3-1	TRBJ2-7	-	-	CASSQARGPGYEQYF	TGTGCCAGCAGCCAAGCCCGAGGTCCAGGGTACGAGCAGTACTTC
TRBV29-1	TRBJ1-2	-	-	CSVEITRGYTF	TGCAGCGTTGAGATTACGCGGGGCTACACCTTC
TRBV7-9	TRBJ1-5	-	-	CASSSGAQPQHF	TGTGCCAGCAGCTCCGGGGCTCAGCCCCAGCATTTT